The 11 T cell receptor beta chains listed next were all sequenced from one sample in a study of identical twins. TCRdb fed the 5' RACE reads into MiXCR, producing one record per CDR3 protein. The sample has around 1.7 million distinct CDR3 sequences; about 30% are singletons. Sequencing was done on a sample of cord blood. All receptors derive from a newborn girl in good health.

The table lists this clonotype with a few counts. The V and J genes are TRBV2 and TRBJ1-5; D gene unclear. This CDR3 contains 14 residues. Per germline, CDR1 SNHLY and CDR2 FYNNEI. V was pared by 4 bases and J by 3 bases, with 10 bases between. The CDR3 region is CASSGIGVNQPQHF. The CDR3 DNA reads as TGTGCCAGCAGTGGGATAGGAGTCAATCAGCCCCAGCATTTT. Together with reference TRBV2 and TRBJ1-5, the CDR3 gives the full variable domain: EPEVTQTPSHQVTQMGQEVILRCVPISNHLYFYWYRQILGQKVEFLVSFYNNEISEKSEIFDDQFSVERPDGSNFTLKIRSTKLEDSAMYFCASSGIGVNQPQHFGDGTRLSIL.

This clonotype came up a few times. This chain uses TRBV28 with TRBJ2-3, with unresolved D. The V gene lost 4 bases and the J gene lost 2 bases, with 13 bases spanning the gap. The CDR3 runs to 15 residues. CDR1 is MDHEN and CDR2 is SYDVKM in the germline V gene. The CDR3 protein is CASSSPTLLTDTQYF. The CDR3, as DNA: TGTGCCAGCAGTTCACCCACACTCCTCACAGATACGCAGTATTTT. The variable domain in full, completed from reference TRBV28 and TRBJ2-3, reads DVKVTQSSRYLVKRTGEKVFLECVQDMDHENMFWYRQDPGLGLRLIYFSYDVKMKEKGDIPEGYSVSREKKERFSLILESASTNQTSMYLCASSSPTLLTDTQYFGPGTRLTVL.

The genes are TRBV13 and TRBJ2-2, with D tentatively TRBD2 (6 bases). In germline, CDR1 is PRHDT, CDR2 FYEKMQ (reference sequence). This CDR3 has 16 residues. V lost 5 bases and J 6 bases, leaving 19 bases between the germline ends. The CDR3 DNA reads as TGTGCCAGCAGCCCGATGTGGGGGGAGATGGCCGGGGAGCTGTTTTTT. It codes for CASSPMWGEMAGELFF.

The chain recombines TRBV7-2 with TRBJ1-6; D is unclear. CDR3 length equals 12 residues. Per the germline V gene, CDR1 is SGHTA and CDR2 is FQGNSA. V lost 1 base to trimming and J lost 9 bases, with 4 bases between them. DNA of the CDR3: TGTGCCAGCAGCTTAGGCCTTTCACCCCTCCACTTT. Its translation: CASSLGLSPLHF.

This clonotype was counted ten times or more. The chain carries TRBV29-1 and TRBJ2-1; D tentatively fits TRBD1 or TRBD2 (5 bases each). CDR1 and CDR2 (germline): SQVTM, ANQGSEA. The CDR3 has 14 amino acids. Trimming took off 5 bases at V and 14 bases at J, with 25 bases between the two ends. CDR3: CSVRPPPGPGNEFF. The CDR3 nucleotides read TGCAGCGTTCGTCCCCCCCCGGGACCTGGAAATGAGTTCTTC.

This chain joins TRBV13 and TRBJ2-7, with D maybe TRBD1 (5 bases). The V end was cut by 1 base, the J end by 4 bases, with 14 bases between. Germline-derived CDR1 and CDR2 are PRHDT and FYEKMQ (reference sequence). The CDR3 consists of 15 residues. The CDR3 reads CASSLAAGMSYEQYF. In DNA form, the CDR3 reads TGTGCCAGCAGCTTAGCAGCAGGGATGTCTTACGAGCAGTACTTC.

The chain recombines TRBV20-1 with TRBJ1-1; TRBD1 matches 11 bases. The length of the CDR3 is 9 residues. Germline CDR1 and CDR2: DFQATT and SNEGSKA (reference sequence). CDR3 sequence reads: CIRDRGAFF. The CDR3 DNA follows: TGCATTAGGGACAGGGGGGCTTTCTTT.

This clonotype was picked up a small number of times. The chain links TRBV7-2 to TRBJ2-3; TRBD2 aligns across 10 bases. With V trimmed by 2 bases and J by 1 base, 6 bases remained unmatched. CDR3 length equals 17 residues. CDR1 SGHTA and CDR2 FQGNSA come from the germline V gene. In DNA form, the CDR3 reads TGTGCCAGCAGCTTAAATCCCGGGACTAGCGGCACAGATACGCAGTATTTT. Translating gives CASSLNPGTSGTDTQYF.

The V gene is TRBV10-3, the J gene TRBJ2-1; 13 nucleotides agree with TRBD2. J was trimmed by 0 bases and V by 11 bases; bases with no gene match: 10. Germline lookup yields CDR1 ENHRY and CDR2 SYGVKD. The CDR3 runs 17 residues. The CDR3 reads CAASGTSGARSYNEQFF. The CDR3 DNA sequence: TGTGCCGCCTCCGGGACTAGCGGGGCTCGCTCCTACAATGAGCAGTTCTTC.

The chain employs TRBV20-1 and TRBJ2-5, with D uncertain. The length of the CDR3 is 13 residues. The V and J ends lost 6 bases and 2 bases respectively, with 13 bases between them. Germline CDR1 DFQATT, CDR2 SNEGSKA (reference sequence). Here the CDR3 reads CSARFGAQETQYF. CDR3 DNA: TGCAGTGCGAGGTTCGGCGCACAAGAGACCCAGTACTTC.

The DNA for the CDR3 is TGTGCCAGCAGTTACGTCGGACGGCGATCAAACACTGAAGCTTTCTTT. Translated, it gives CASSYVGRRSNTEAFF. This chain uses TRBV6-2 or TRBV6-3 with TRBJ1-1; no reliable D call. Germline CDR1 MNHEY, CDR2 SVGEGT. The CDR3 totals 16 residues. The V and J ends lost 2 bases and 2 bases respectively, with 15 bases between them.